Each of the 7 T cell receptor beta chains below was sequenced from the same sample in a study of spatial heterogeneity in lung cancer. TCRdb re-derived calls from the 5' RACE reads in MiXCR, one entry per CDR3 protein. The table records approximately 44,000 distinct CDR3 sequences, about 11% of them present only once. Time point given: sample taken at primary tumor resection. Unsorted tumor, nontumor lung tissue or cryopreserved PBMC supplied the whole RNA. Here the sequenced sample was PBMCs, taken at surgery. The receptor source for this set is a female donor with early-stage non-small cell lung cancer.

This clonotype turned up a few times. CDR3 in amino acids: CSARVRHRGGQETQYF. CDR3 nucleotide sequence: TGCAGTGCTAGAGTTAGGCACAGGGGGGGACAAGAGACCCAGTACTTC. This chain connects TRBV20-1 to TRBJ2-5; maybe TRBD1 (8 bases). There are 16 residues in the CDR3. CDR1 DFQATT and CDR2 SNEGSKA come from the germline V gene (reference sequence). Trimming shortened V by 1 base and J by 2 bases, and 17 bases separated the two germline ends.

The V and J genes are TRBV7-9 and TRBJ2-1, with unresolved D. The CDR3 extends over 16 amino acids. Germline V gene sequence: CDR1 SEHNR, CDR2 FQNEAQ (reference sequence). V lost 5 bases, J lost 1 base, and 15 bases lay in between. The CDR3 loop is CASSPPGGMSYNEQFF. The CDR3 nucleotides are TGTGCCAGCAGCCCCCCCGGTGGGATGTCCTACAATGAGCAGTTCTTC. Drawing the rest from reference TRBV7-9 and TRBJ2-1, the complete variable domain is DTGVSQNPRHKITKRGQNVTFRCDPISEHNRLYWYRQTLGQGPEFLTYFQNEAQLEKSRLLSDRFSAERPKGSFSTLEIQRTEQGDSAMYLCASSPPGGMSYNEQFFGPGTRLTVL.

This clonotype was counted at least ten times. The rearrangement links TRBV3-1 to TRBJ1-1; D gene unclear. V was trimmed by 6 bases and J by 5 bases, leaving 19 bases between them. Germline V gives CDR1 LGHDT, CDR2 YNNKEL (reference sequence). The length of the CDR3 is 15 residues. In DNA, the CDR3 is TGTGCCAGCAGGGCCTCCCGAGTCATCCAAACTGAAGCTTTCTTT. Amino acid sequence: CASRASRVIQTEAFF. The whole variable domain, filled in from reference TRBV3-1 and TRBJ1-1, reads DTAVSQTPKYLVTQMGNDKSIKCEQNLGHDTMYWYKQDSKKFLKIMFSYNNKELIINETVPNRFSPKSPDKAHLNLHINSLELGDSAVYFCASRASRVIQTEAFFGQGTRLTVV.

Many counts were recorded for this clonotype. The chain uses TRBV5-1 and TRBJ1-2; 7 bases match TRBD1. CDR1 is SGHRS, CDR2 YFSETQ, per germline. Trimming took 4 bases from V and 4 from J; bases not matched to a gene: 16. The length of the CDR3 is 17 residues. Here the CDR3 DNA reads TGCGCCAGCAGCCCCACCGGGACAGCCTCTGATTTCTATGGCTACACCTTC. Protein sequence: CASSPTGTASDFYGYTF.

J is TRBJ2-6 and V is TRBV24-1; perhaps TRBD1 as D (8 bases). Germline CDR1 reads KGHDR; CDR2 reads SFDVKD. Trimming left V 3 bases short and J 2 bases short, with 19 bases between. The CDR3 loop spans 19 amino acids. CDR3 sequence: CATSDPAGQASTGANVLTF. The CDR3 DNA follows: TGTGCCACCAGTGATCCAGCGGGACAGGCCTCGACTGGGGCCAACGTCCTGACTTTC.

The table lists this clonotype with many counts. The chain combines TRBV3-1 with TRBJ1-1; no clear D. V lost 0 bases, J lost 2 bases, and 10 bases lay in between. This CDR3 is 15 amino acids long. Germline V CDR1 and CDR2: LGHDT, YNNKEL (reference sequence). In DNA form, the CDR3 reads TGTGCCAGCAGCCAAGATGAGGGATTTAACACTGAAGCTTTCTTT. This translates into CASSQDEGFNTEAFF.

The rearrangement uses TRBV5-1 and TRBJ2-3; no clear D gene. CDR1 is SGHRS, CDR2 YFSETQ, per germline. CDR3 length: 14 residues. With 5 bases removed from V and 0 bases from J, the gap between germline ends came to 10 bases. CDR3 nucleotide sequence: TGCGCCAGCAGGAAGGGCACTAGCACAGATACGCAGTATTTT. This sequence encodes CASRKGTSTDTQYF.